Listed below are T cell receptor beta chains from one sample, sequenced in a study of T cell changes during pregnancy in multiple sclerosis. The method was immunoSEQ multiplex PCR; TCRdb's version includes in-frame clones alone and lacks a portion of them. In the table there are about 76,000 clones, about 94% of which are singletons. The sample consisted of peripheral blood, taken in the third trimester of pregnancy. These receptors all come from a female donor with multiple sclerosis, enrolled in a pregnancy study. Both conserved end residues are trimmed from each CDR3. Fields, in order: D gene, clone size, J gene, V gene, CDR3 protein. The D gene is left open where the match is weak. Some rows mark clone size as missing; the rest say once, few, many or name a class of expanded clone.

TRBD1 | NA | TRBJ1-3 | TRBV18 | ASSPIQGTDSGNTIY
NA | NA | TRBJ1-5 | TRBV6-6 | ASSYFDQPQH
TRBD1 | NA | TRBJ1-2 | TRBV30 | AWSVVQGAIRGYT
TRBD2 | NA | TRBJ2-5 | TRBV7-9 | ASSLFPRGGVVGETQY
NA | NA | TRBJ2-3 | TRBV29-1 | SVAGSGTTPDTQY
TRBD1 | NA | TRBJ1-2 | TRBV25-1 | ASSGERGQGANYGYT
NA | NA | TRBJ1-2 | TRBV7-2 | ASSSNRERNGYT
NA | NA | TRBJ2-5 | TRBV6-5 | ASGAWAEETQY
NA | NA | TRBJ1-6 | TRBV6-5 | ASSYLAASSPLH
NA | NA | TRBJ1-5 | TRBV15 | ATRDTNQPQH
NA | NA | TRBJ1-5 | TRBV7-6 | ASSLGVAQPQH
NA | once | TRBJ2-7 | TRBV7-8 | ASSLPPRGPWEQY
TRBD1 | NA | TRBJ1-1 | TRBV7-2 | ASSPTGVNTEAF
TRBD1 | NA | TRBJ1-4 | TRBV4-1 | ASSPIAGTGKRHNEKLF
NA | NA | TRBJ2-1 | TRBV30 | ACSAGFQGTSSYNEQF
TRBD1 | NA | TRBJ1-1 | TRBV5-1 | ASSSRDSNTEAF
NA | NA | TRBJ1-2 | TRBV7-9 | ASSPGLAYGYT
TRBD1 | NA | TRBJ2-2 | TRBV7-3 | ASSLGRGITGELF
TRBD1 | NA | TRBJ2-1 | TRBV5-1 | ASSPDRVNYNEQF
TRBD1 | NA | TRBJ1-2 | TRBV11-1 | ASSPGGNYGYT
NA | few | TRBJ1-1 | TRBV5-1 | ASRAGFEAF
TRBD1 | NA | TRBJ1-4 | TRBV27 | ASSLSQGAIRHEKLF
NA | once | TRBJ1-2 | TRBV2 | ASTGEDLHYGYT
NA | once | TRBJ2-5 | TRBV30 | AWSVGGAGQETQY
TRBD1 | NA | TRBJ2-1 | TRBV10-3 | AISEIQGAGEQF
NA | NA | TRBJ1-1 | TRBV29-1 | SVEDGRGGNTEAF
NA | NA | TRBJ1-5 | TRBV6-5 | ASSYTGGQPQH
NA | NA | TRBJ2-7 | TRBV25-1 | ASSEPGPSSYEQY
NA | once | TRBJ1-6 | TRBV15 | ATSRVGSPSKNSPLH
TRBD2 | NA | TRBJ2-2 | TRBV10-3 | AILAGTSRNTGELF
NA | NA | TRBJ1-4 | TRBV19 | ASNWGQATNEKLF
NA | NA | TRBJ2-3 | TRBV6-5 | ASSYSYTDTQY
NA | NA | TRBJ2-3 | TRBV11-3 | ASSSQEAGRGGTDTQY
NA | NA | TRBJ2-7 | TRBV19 | ASRGQSSYEQY
TRBD2 | once | TRBJ2-5 | TRBV4-1 | ASSQRRTSSSGGVVRETQY
TRBD2 | NA | TRBJ2-1 | TRBV11-2 | ASSSKLAGTYNEQF
NA | NA | TRBJ1-1 | TRBV6-5 | ASSYLLAGLNTEAF
NA | NA | TRBJ1-4 | TRBV7-9 | ASSLGQEKLF
TRBD2 | NA | TRBJ2-3 | TRBV7-2 | ASSLGLTSGPLDTQY
NA | NA | TRBJ1-1 | TRBV2 | ASIGQMNTEAF
NA | NA | TRBJ1-2 | TRBV19 | ASSIRGLYGYT
NA | once | TRBJ1-5 | TRBV2 | ASSETPYSNQPQH
NA | NA | TRBJ1-1 | TRBV30 | AWSRQRNTEAF
TRBD1 | NA | TRBJ1-1 | TRBV6-5 | ASSVNRGRAEAF
NA | NA | TRBJ1-6 | TRBV5-1 | ASSHVFDSAYYNSPLH
NA | once | TRBJ2-5 | TRBV6-5 | ASSTSPGPEETQY
NA | NA | TRBJ1-6 | TRBV11-2 | ASSLILGSYNSPLH
NA | NA | TRBJ1-3 | TRBV6-5 | ASRMTVLWGNTIY
TRBD2 | NA | TRBJ2-1 | TRBV7-3 | ASSYKRGAYNEQF
TRBD1 | NA | TRBJ1-1 | TRBV6-5 | ASSPDRGTEAF
NA | once | TRBJ1-2 | TRBV27 | ASSSSDLANYGYT
TRBD1 | NA | TRBJ2-1 | TRBV7-6 | ASSSDRGDNEQF
TRBD2 | NA | TRBJ2-2 | TRBV19 | ASSPPGLAGNTGELF
TRBD1 | few | TRBJ1-1 | TRBV6-1 | ASSGQGLGTEAF
TRBD2 | NA | TRBJ2-5 | TRBV7-2 | ASSSAGGPWETQY
NA | NA | TRBJ2-1 | TRBV11-1 | ASSFNTHEQF
TRBD1 | NA | TRBJ1-1 | TRBV28 | ASTSPVGDRLNTEAF
NA | NA | TRBJ2-7 | TRBV2 | ASKGEPYEQY
NA | NA | TRBJ1-1 | TRBV27 | ASSLGLEAGVGLNTEAF
TRBD1 | few | TRBJ1-6 | TRBV19 | ATEPRGQGLGSPLH